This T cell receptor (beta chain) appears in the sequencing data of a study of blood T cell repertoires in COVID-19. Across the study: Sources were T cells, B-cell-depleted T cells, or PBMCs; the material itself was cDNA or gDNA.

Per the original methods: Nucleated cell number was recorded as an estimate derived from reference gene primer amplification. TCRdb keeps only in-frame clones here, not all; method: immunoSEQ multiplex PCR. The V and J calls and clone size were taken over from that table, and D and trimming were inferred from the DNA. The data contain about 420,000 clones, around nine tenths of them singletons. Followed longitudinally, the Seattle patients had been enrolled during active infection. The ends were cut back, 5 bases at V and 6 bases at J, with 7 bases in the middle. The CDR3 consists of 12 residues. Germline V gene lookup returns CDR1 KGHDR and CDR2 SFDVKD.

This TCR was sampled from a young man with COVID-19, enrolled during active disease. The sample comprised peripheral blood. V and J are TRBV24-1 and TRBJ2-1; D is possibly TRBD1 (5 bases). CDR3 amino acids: CATSGQPNEQFF. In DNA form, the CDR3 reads TGTGCCACCAGTGGACAGCCCAATGAGCAGTTCTTC.